A single sample is the source of the 4 T cell receptor beta chains below, sequenced in a study of T cells in Graves' hyperthyroidism and ophthalmopathy. Amplified regions were TCR beta CDR3 sequences from RNA transcripts. Using the HTBI primer set, a first-round RT-PCR was run on the TCR CDR3. One entry per CDR3 protein results from TCRdb running MiXCR on the multiplex PCR reads. The table records hundreds of thousands of distinct CDR3 sequences, about a sixth of them present only once. Sequenced input: blood. Receptors were obtained from a young woman with Graves' hyperthyroidism.

This clonotype showed up many times. This sequence joins TRBV2 and TRBJ2-1; the D is unclear. Germline CDR1 SNHLY, CDR2 FYNNEI. The germline V and J ends were trimmed by 7 bases and 6 bases, with 7 bases remaining between them. This CDR3 has 11 amino acids. CDR3 nucleotide sequence: TGTGCCAGCACCAGCGTCAATGAGCAGTTCTTC. Its protein product is CASTSVNEQFF. The full variable domain, in which reference TRBV2 and TRBJ2-1 provide the parts outside the CDR3, is EPEVTQTPSHQVTQMGQEVILRCVPISNHLYFYWYRQILGQKVEFLVSFYNNEISEKSEIFDDQFSVERPDGSNFTLKIRSTKLEDSAMYFCASTSVNEQFFGPGTRLTVL.

CDR3 protein: CASSQDPGQGSEQYF. The DNA for the CDR3 is TGCGCCAGCAGCCAAGATCCGGGACAGGGGTCGGAGCAGTACTTC. The rearrangement links TRBV4-1 to TRBJ2-7, with 10 nucleotides matching TRBD1. This CDR3 has 15 residues. CDR1 MGHRA and CDR2 YSYEKL come from the germline V gene. V was clipped by 0 bases and J by 7 bases; unmatched bases: 6.

This clonotype was found a few times. The chain combines TRBV11-3 with TRBJ1-3; weak D call: TRBD1 (5 bases). This CDR3 has 15 amino acids. Germline V lookup: CDR1 SGHNT, CDR2 YENEEA. V lost 3 bases to trimming and J lost 0 bases, with 9 bases between them. This CDR3 reads CASSLGTDSGNTIYF. CDR3 DNA sequence: TGTGCCAGCAGCTTGGGGACGGACTCTGGAAACACCATATATTTT.

Turning to this clonotype: A clone one base away is much larger, so this may be a read error. No conserved phenylalanine or tryptophan is present at the end of the CDR3, so a read error is the likely explanation. The chain has TRBV12-3 or TRBV12-4 and TRBJ1-5, with 7 bases fitting TRBD1. Trimming cost V 7 bases and J 9 bases; bases outside gene matches: 9. The CDR3 has 13 residues. Written as DNA, the CDR3 is TGTGCCAGCACCAAGGACAGGTTTGGGCCCCAGCATCTT. This gives the protein CASTKDRFGPQHL.